These 25 T cell receptor beta chains share one sample of origin, sequenced in a study of graft-versus-host responses after intestinal transplantation (dated by TCRdb to about 2021). The protocol used for the library was the immunoSEQ multiplex PCR assay. The immuneACCESS repertoire file appears here via TCRdb, limited to in-frame rearrangements. These files lack a portion of the clones; in checked studies, under half of the deficit traces to unresolved V genes, and the cause of the others is not known. Here the sample has about 18,000 clones; about 93% occur a single time. The top ten clonotypes cover 1.5% to 2.5% of the sample. Sequencing used PBMCs, obtained roughly 390 days after transplant. The receptors derive from a human patient who received an intestinal transplant, so some T cells may come from the graft donor.

V usage is TRBV4-3 and J usage is TRBJ1-5, with 7 bases identical to TRBD1. CDR3 size: 14 residues. Germline CDR1 and CDR2: LGHNA and YSLEER. The V segment lost 4 bases and the J segment 5 bases; nucleotides outside the gene matches: 5. The CDR3 bases are TGCGCCAGCAGCCCCCGGGACAGTGATCAGCCCCAGCATTTT. Its translation is CASSPRDSDQPQHF.

This chain links TRBV13 with TRBJ2-3; no clear D gene. V dropped 2 bases and J dropped 8 bases, with 8 bases sitting between them. This CDR3 comprises 12 residues. The germline V gene encodes CDR1 PRHDT and CDR2 FYEKMQ (reference sequence). The CDR3 coding sequence is TGTGCCAGCAGCTTAACCACGGGTACGCAGTATTTT. Translated, it gives CASSLTTGTQYF.

The chain uses TRBV7-6 and TRBJ2-7; the match to TRBD1 covers 8 bases. This CDR3 is 16 amino acids long. CDR1 is SGHVS and CDR2 is FNYEAQ in the germline V gene. The V gene end was trimmed by 5 bases and the J gene end by 2 bases; junction bases not matched to a gene: 11. The CDR3 sequence: CASSPTGAIPPYEQYF. The CDR3 DNA sequence: TGTGCCAGCAGCCCGACAGGGGCCATCCCCCCCTACGAGCAGTACTTC.

The chain recombines TRBV5-1 with TRBJ2-5, with D possibly being TRBD1 (6 bases). Germline V gives CDR1 SGHRS, CDR2 YFSETQ. V was trimmed by 3 bases and J by 5 bases, leaving 17 bases between them. The CDR3 consists of 15 residues. The CDR3: CASSSTLDRKETQYF. Here the CDR3 DNA reads TGCGCCAGCAGCTCCACCCTTGACAGGAAGGAGACCCAGTACTTC.

This rearrangement joins TRBV4-1 to TRBJ2-1; TRBD1 matches at 11 bases. From germline, CDR1 is MGHRA and CDR2 YSYEKL. This CDR3 is 16 amino acids long. After removal of 0 bases from V and 6 bases from J, the junction contained 4 bases not matched to a gene. The CDR3 nucleotides read TGCGCCAGCAGCCAAGAAAAGGGGACAGGGGGCAATGAGCAGTTCTTC. Translation gives CASSQEKGTGGNEQFF.

The V and J genes are TRBV7-3 and TRBJ2-1; D may be TRBD2 (5 bases). Germline values: CDR1 SGHTA, CDR2 FQGTGA. Trimming shortened V by 0 bases and J by 5 bases, and 5 bases separated the two germline ends. The CDR3 is 13 amino acids. The chain's CDR3 is CASSLTGDNEQFF. The CDR3 coding sequence is TGTGCCAGCAGCTTAACCGGGGACAATGAGCAGTTCTTC.

J is TRBJ2-1 and V is TRBV10-3, with 9 bases aligning to TRBD1. The CDR3 has 16 residues. Unmatched junction bases numbered 9, after V lost 0 bases and J lost 9 bases. Germline lookup yields CDR1 ENHRY and CDR2 SYGVKD. CDR3 sequence: CAISESSWDREGEQFF. The CDR3 region has the DNA TGTGCCATCAGTGAGTCCTCGTGGGACAGGGAGGGTGAGCAGTTCTTC.

The chain has TRBV4-1 and TRBJ1-1; D gene ambiguous. CDR1 is MGHRA, CDR2 YSYEKL, per germline. This CDR3 comprises 14 residues. The germline V and J ends were trimmed by 0 bases and 3 bases, with 8 bases remaining between them. The DNA of the CDR3 is TGCGCCAGCAGCCAAGATCGGGTCTACACTGAAGCTTTCTTT. Protein sequence: CASSQDRVYTEAFF.

V usage is TRBV4-1 and J usage is TRBJ1-2, with D maybe TRBD1 (6 bases). Trimming cost V 0 bases and J 6 bases, with 20 bases left between them. The CDR3 totals 17 residues. The germline V gene has CDR1 MGHRA and CDR2 YSYEKL. The CDR3 sequence is CASSQDLRGRIGNGYTF. Here the CDR3 DNA reads TGCGCCAGCAGCCAAGATTTGCGGGGGCGGATTGGGAATGGCTACACCTTC.

The rearrangement joins TRBV7-3 to TRBJ2-1; no firm D call. The CDR3 is 15 residues long. The V gene lost 1 base and the J gene lost 2 bases, with 9 bases spanning the gap. CDR1 is SGHTA and CDR2 is FQGTGA in the germline V gene. CDR3 nucleotide sequence: TGTGCCAGCAGCTTAAACCAGGAACCCTACAATGAGCAGTTCTTC. This gives the protein CASSLNQEPYNEQFF. Together with reference TRBV7-3 and TRBJ2-1, the CDR3 gives the full variable domain: GAGVSQTPSNKVTEKGKYVELRCDPISGHTALYWYRQSLGQGPEFLIYFQGTGAADDSGLPNDRFFAVRPEGSVSTLKIQRTERGDSAVYLCASSLNQEPYNEQFFGPGTRLTVL.

The V call is TRBV28, the J call TRBJ2-7; D remains unclear. Deletions cut 1 base from V and 2 bases from J, with 3 bases between. Germline V CDR1 and CDR2: MDHEN, SYDVKM. The CDR3 runs to 12 residues. CDR3: CASSLSTYEQYF. CDR3 nucleotide sequence: TGTGCCAGCAGTTTATCTACCTACGAGCAGTACTTC.

This rearrangement joins TRBV30 to TRBJ1-1; possible D gene TRBD1, 5 bases. V dropped 2 bases and J dropped 3 bases, with 13 bases sitting between them. CDR1 is GTSNPN and CDR2 is SVGIG in the germline V gene (reference sequence). CDR3 length: 14 amino acids. This CDR3 reads CAWSPLDSYTEAFF. As DNA, the CDR3 is TGTGCCTGGAGTCCACTAGACAGTTACACTGAAGCTTTCTTT.

The chain uses TRBV20-1 and TRBJ1-2; perhaps TRBD1 as D (6 bases). Trimming removed 2 bases from V and 6 bases from J, with 7 bases in between. From germline, CDR1 is DFQATT and CDR2 SNEGSKA (reference sequence). This CDR3 contains 11 residues. As DNA, the CDR3 is TGCAGTGCTAGAAGGGGGGATGGCTACACCTTC. Its translation is CSARRGDGYTF.

A remark on this clone: A read error may account for a junction end that differs from germline. Distinct nucleotide sequences in the sample also encode this CDR3. The V call is TRBV6-1, the J call TRBJ2-1; tentative D call: TRBD1 (6 bases). The CDR3 is 14 residues long. Germline V gene sequence: CDR1 MNHNS, CDR2 SASEGT. For the CDR3, the DNA is TGTGCCAGCAGGGACAGTCAGGCCTACAATGAGCAATTCTTC. Its translation: CASRDSQAYNEQFF.

With regard to this clone: Other DNA sequences in the sample encode the same CDR3. V usage is TRBV5-1 and J usage is TRBJ1-1, with 7 bases identical to TRBD1. The CDR3 spans 17 residues. The junction had 15 bases not matched to a gene; V was cut back by 3 bases and J by 4 bases. CDR1 and CDR2 (germline): SGHRS, YFSETQ. The CDR3 loop is CASSSLPGGDGGTEAFF. CDR3 in DNA: TGCGCCAGCAGCTCTCTCCCAGGGGGGGACGGGGGCACTGAAGCTTTCTTT.

This sequence joins TRBV6-5 and TRBJ2-7; TRBD1 agrees at 11 bases. The V segment lost 6 bases and the J segment 4 bases; nucleotides outside the gene matches: 8. Looked up from germline, CDR1 is MNHEY and CDR2 is SVGAGI. The CDR3 length is 15 residues. CDR3 bases: TGTGCCAGCAGCCCGAGGACAGGGGGCGTTTACGAGCAGTACTTC. Its translation: CASSPRTGGVYEQYF.

This sequence joins TRBV18 and TRBJ1-6; D may be TRBD1 (6 bases). Looked up from germline, CDR1 is KGHSH and CDR2 is LQKENI. The V end lost 2 bases, the J end lost 8 bases, and 13 bases lay between the germline ends. The CDR3 sequence is 15 residues long. The CDR3 reads CASSPTWGRDSPLHF. The CDR3 DNA is TGTGCCAGCTCACCAACATGGGGGCGGGATTCACCCCTCCACTTT.

This chain joins TRBV7-3 and TRBJ2-5; 13 bases map to TRBD2. Germline trimming cut 4 bases from V and 2 bases from J; bases unmatched to any gene: 1. The CDR3 loop spans 15 amino acids. Germline CDR1 and CDR2: SGHTA and FQGTGA. The DNA for the CDR3 is TGTGCCAGCAGCTCACTAGCGGGGGGGCAAGAGACCCAGTACTTC. Encoded protein: CASSSLAGGQETQYF.

This clone was observed a handful of times. CDR3: CASSPRGTGGFYSNQPQHF. As DNA, the CDR3 is TGTGCCAGCAGCCCGAGGGGGACAGGGGGCTTCTATAGCAATCAGCCCCAGCATTTT. This sequence joins TRBV9 and TRBJ1-5; TRBD1 aligns across 12 bases. This CDR3 is 19 amino acids long. V lost 4 bases and J lost 0; bases outside the gene matches: 11. Germline V CDR1 and CDR2: SGDLS, YYNGEE.

The chain is built from TRBV5-6 and TRBJ1-4; D may be TRBD1 (6 bases). CDR1 SGHDT and CDR2 YYEEEE come from the germline V gene. The CDR3 spans 14 residues. Trimming took 3 bases from V and 10 from J, leaving 16 bases between them. This chain's CDR3 is CASSWGQGSRKLFF. CDR3 bases: TGTGCCAGCAGCTGGGGCCAGGGGTCACGAAAACTGTTTTTT. Complete variable domain (other parts from reference TRBV5-6 and TRBJ1-4): DAGVTQSPTHLIKTRGQQVTLRCSPKSGHDTVSWYQQALGQGPQFIFQYYEEEERQRGNFPDRFSGHQFPNYSSELNVNALLLGDSALYLCASSWGQGSRKLFFGSGTQLSVL.

The J gene is TRBJ2-3, the V gene TRBV7-9; 7 nucleotides match TRBD1. Germline V lookup: CDR1 SEHNR, CDR2 FQNEAQ (reference sequence). This CDR3 is built from 15 residues. The J segment lost 2 bases and the V segment lost 7 bases, leaving 9 bases of the junction unmatched. In nucleotides, the CDR3 is TGTGCCAGCACCGCGACAGGGACCTACACAGATACGCAGTATTTT. Its translation: CASTATGTYTDTQYF.

The rearrangement uses TRBV6-1 and TRBJ2-7; 12 nucleotides match TRBD2. In germline, CDR1 is MNHNS, CDR2 SASEGT. The ends lost 8 bases at V and 6 bases at J; junction bases unmatched: 5. This CDR3 comprises 13 residues. Written as DNA, the CDR3 is TGTGCCAGCCGGACTAGCGGGATCGGCGAGCAGTACTTC. The encoded protein is CASRTSGIGEQYF.

CDR3 region: CASSLGTSGYEQYF. DNA for the CDR3: TGCGCCAGCAGCTTGGGGACTAGCGGCTACGAGCAGTACTTC. The V and J genes are TRBV5-1 and TRBJ2-7, with 10 nucleotides matching TRBD2. Germline V gene data show CDR1 as SGHRS and CDR2 as YFSETQ. The CDR3 runs 14 residues. The junction had 0 bases not matched to a gene; V was cut back by 0 bases and J by 3 bases.

V gene TRBV7-2 combines with J gene TRBJ2-3; D may correspond to TRBD1 or TRBD2 (5 bases each). With 3 bases removed from V and 0 bases from J, the gap between germline ends came to 13 bases. Germline assignment: CDR1 SGHTA and CDR2 FQGNSA. The CDR3 covers 16 residues. The DNA of the CDR3 is TGTGCCAGCAGCTTTAGGGTATGGGGGAGCACAGATACGCAGTATTTT. Translated: CASSFRVWGSTDTQYF.

The V gene is TRBV4-1, the J gene TRBJ2-7; 8 nucleotides align to TRBD1. The CDR3 sequence is 14 residues long. Germline loops: CDR1 MGHRA, CDR2 YSYEKL. The J segment lost 3 bases and the V segment lost 4 bases, leaving 5 bases of the junction unmatched. CDR3 sequence: CASSPRTGYYEQYF. Written as DNA, the CDR3 is TGCGCCAGCAGCCCTAGGACAGGGTACTACGAGCAGTACTTC.